The present T cell receptor beta chain was sequenced within a study of T cells in Graves' hyperthyroidism and ophthalmopathy. Study observations and caveats: The model forecast ophthalmopathy, anticipating it by a median approximately 6.1 months before onset.

The CDR3 runs 17 residues. V was clipped by 5 bases and J by 1 base; unmatched bases: 7. Germline CDR1 reads SEHNR; CDR2 reads FQNEAQ (reference sequence). The investigators amplified TCR beta CDR3 regions from RNA transcripts. During a first-round RT-PCR of the TCR CDR3, the HTBI primer set was used. TCRdb re-called the multiplex PCR reads with MiXCR, one entry per CDR3 protein. Of fewer than 450,000 distinct CDR3 sequences in the sample, approximately 17% are singletons; the top ten hold around a third. This clonotype was counted once. The antigen remains undetermined. This chain links TRBV7-9 with TRBJ2-1, with TRBD2 matching 11 bases. This clonotype originated in a woman in her thirties with Graves' hyperthyroidism that later progressed to Graves' ophthalmopathy. The sample taken for sequencing was blood. CDR3 bases: TGTGCCAGCAGCGAATCGACTAGCGGGGAATCCTACAATGAGCAGTTCTTC. This gives the protein CASSESTSGESYNEQFF.